This TCR beta chain came from a study of regulatory T cells in long-lasting Graves disease. Study-level findings and limits: Favoring TRBV28, TRBJ1-2 and TRBJ2-5 was a feature seen in persistent disease. Since the sample size was small, accuracy may have been reduced.

iRepertoire HTBI primers and Arm-PCR of CDR3 regions built TCR beta libraries. TCRdb recomputed calls from the multiplex PCR reads with MiXCR, one row per CDR3 protein. The table shows about 460,000 distinct CDR3 sequences, with approximately 23% occurring only once. In its sample, this clonotype was seen a few times. The target antigen is unknown. The germline gives CDR1 DFQATT, CDR2 SNEGSKA (reference sequence). The CDR3 runs 13 residues. V lost 5 bases and J lost 5, with 12 bases in between. The time point was: persistent/refractory GD, antithyroid drugs over 5 years with positive TRAb. There was RNA extracted from PBMCs, and the TCR library was made from it. The patient group derived from an endocrinology department in Xi'an, China.

This material consisted of peripheral blood mononuclear cells (PBMCs), taken when the disease was refractory, from a patient treated with antithyroid drugs. This clonotype was obtained from a female donor with Graves disease. The chain uses TRBV20-1 and TRBJ1-4; possibly TRBD1 for D (5 bases). CDR3 in amino acids: CSALRDGNEKLFF. The CDR3 DNA is TGCAGTGCTCTCCGGGACGGAAATGAAAAACTGTTTTTT.